The present T cell receptor beta chain was sequenced within a study of blood T cell repertoires in COVID-19. Study in general: Some COVID-19 samples were acute and others convalescent; all came from the United States, Italy and Spain.

Authors' processing steps: Scientists estimated how many nucleated cells there were by amplifying reference gene primers. TCRdb's table, derived via immunoSEQ multiplex PCR, lists solely in-frame clones and lacks some. V, J and clone size reflect that table, while D and trimming were determined from the DNA. The sample lists about 260,000 clones, approximately 90% seen once, with roughly 4% in the top ten. There are 16 residues in the CDR3. Deletions cut 2 bases from V and 1 base from J, with 12 bases between. Germline V gene sequence: CDR1 SGHDT, CDR2 YYEEEE. The chain is built from TRBV5-6 and TRBJ1-4; tentatively, D is TRBD1 (6 bases). Sequencing used peripheral blood. This clonotype was sampled from a man in his sixties who had recovered from COVID-19. The CDR3 DNA reads TGTGCCAGCAGCTTCCAGGGGCCCCAAACTAATGAAAAACTGTTTTTT. It codes for CASSFQGPQTNEKLFF.